The following is a TCR beta chain sequence with its context. Original handling: Quantification of nucleated cells was approximated via reference gene primer amplification. This table comes from immunoSEQ multiplex PCR, and its TCRdb copy is limited to in-frame clones, with some not included. D and trimming come from the DNA, and the V and J calls and clone size come from that table. In the table there are 120,000 or so clones, 85% to 90% of which are singletons. This CDR3 is built from 12 residues. The V and J ends lost 0 bases and 8 bases respectively, with 8 bases between them. Germline V CDR1 and CDR2: SGDLS, YYNGEE. These data are taken from a study of blood T cell repertoires in COVID-19. Across the study: The United States, Italy and Spain provided the acute and convalescent COVID-19 samples. Sources were T cells, B-cell-depleted T cells, or PBMCs; the material itself was cDNA or gDNA.

The genes are TRBV9 and TRBJ1-2; weak D call: TRBD1 (6 bases). The sequencing input was peripheral blood. The clonotype was recovered from an elderly woman with acute or convalescent COVID-19. This CDR3 reads CASSVGGGGYTF. CDR3 bases: TGTGCCAGCAGCGTAGGTGGGGGCGGCTACACCTTC.